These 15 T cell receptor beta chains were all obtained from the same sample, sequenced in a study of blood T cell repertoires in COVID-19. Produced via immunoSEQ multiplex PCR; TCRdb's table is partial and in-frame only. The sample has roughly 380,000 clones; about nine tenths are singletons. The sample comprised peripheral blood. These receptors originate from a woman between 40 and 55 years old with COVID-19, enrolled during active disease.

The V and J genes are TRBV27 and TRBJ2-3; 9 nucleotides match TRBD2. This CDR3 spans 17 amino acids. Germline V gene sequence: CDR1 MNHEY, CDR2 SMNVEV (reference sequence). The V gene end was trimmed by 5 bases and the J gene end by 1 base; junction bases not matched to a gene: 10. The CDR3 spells CASSPLAGVGGTDTQYF. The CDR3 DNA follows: TGTGCCAGCAGTCCCTTAGCGGGAGTGGGGGGCACAGATACGCAGTATTTT.

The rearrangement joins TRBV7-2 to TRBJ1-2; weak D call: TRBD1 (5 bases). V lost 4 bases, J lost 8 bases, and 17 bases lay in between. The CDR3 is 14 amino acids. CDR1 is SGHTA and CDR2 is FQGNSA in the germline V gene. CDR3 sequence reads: CASSSPIRGDGYTF. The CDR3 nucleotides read TGTGCCAGCAGCTCTCCCATTCGGGGGGACGGCTACACCTTC.

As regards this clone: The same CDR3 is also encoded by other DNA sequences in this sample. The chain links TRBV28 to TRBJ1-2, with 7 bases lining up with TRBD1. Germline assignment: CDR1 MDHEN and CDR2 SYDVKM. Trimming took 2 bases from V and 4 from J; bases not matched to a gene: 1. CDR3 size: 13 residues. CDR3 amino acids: CASSLAGGYGYTF. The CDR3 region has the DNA TGTGCCAGCAGTTTAGCAGGGGGCTATGGCTACACCTTC.

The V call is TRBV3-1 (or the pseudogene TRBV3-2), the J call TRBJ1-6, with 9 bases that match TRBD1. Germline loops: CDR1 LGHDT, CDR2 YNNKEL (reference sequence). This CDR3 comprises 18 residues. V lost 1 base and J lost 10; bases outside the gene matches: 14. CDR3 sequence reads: CASSQGVTGGRLKSPLHF. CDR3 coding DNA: TGTGCCAGCAGCCAAGGGGTGACAGGGGGAAGACTAAAATCACCCCTCCACTTT.

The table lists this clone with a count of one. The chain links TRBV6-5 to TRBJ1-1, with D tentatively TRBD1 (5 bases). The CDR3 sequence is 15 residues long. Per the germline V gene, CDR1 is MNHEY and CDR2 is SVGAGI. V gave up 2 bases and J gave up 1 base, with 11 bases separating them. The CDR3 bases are TGTGCCAGCAGTTACATCCGGGGGGGGAACACTGAAGCTTTCTTT. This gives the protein CASSYIRGGNTEAFF.

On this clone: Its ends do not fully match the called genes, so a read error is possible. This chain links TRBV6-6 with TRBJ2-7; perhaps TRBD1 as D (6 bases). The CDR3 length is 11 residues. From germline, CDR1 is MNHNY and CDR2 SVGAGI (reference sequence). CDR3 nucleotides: TGTGCCAGCAGTTACTCGCAGGGGCAGTTATTC. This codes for CASSYSQGQLF.

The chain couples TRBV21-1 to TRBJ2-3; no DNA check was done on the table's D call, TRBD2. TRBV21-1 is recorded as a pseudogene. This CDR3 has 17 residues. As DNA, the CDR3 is TGTGCCAGCAGCAACTTTGCCGCGGAAGCTCTCACAGATACGCAGTATTTT. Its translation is CASSNFAAEALTDTQYF.

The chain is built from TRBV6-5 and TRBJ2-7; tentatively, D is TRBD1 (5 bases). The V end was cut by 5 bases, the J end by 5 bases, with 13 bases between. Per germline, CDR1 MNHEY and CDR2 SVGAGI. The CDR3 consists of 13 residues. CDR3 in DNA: TGTGCCAGCAGTAACACAGGCGACCACGAGCAGTACTTC. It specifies CASSNTGDHEQYF.

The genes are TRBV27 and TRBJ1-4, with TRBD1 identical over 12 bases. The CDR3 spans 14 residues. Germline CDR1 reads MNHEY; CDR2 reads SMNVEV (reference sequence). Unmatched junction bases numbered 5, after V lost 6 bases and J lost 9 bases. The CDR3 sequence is CASSLRDRGQKLFF. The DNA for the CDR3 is TGTGCCAGCAGCCTCCGGGACAGGGGGCAAAAACTGTTTTTT. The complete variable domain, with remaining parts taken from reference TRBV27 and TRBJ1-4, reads EAQVTQNPRYLITVTGKKLTVTCSQNMNHEYMSWYRQDPGLGLRQIYYSMNVEVTDKGDVPEGYKVSRKEKRNFPLILESPSPNQTSLYFCASSLRDRGQKLFFGSGTQLSVL.

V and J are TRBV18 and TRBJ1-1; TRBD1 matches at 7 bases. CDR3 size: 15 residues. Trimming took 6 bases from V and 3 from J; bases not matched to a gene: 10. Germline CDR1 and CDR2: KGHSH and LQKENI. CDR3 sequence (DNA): TGTGCCAGCTCGCTTTCCGGGACAGAAGACACTGAAGCTTTCTTT. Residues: CASSLSGTEDTEAFF.

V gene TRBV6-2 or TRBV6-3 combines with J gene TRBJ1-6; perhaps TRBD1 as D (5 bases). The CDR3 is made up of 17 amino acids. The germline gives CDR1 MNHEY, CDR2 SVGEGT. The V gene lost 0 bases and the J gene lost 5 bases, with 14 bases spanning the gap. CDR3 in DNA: TGTGCCAGCAGTTACTCAACCCCAGGGATAGATAATTCACCCCTCCACTTT. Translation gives CASSYSTPGIDNSPLHF.

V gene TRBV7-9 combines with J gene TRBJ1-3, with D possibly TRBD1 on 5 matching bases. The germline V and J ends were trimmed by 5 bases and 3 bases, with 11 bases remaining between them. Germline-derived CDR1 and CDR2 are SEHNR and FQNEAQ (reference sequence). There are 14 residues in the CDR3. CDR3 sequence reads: CASSRGFSGNTIYF. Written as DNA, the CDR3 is TGTGCCAGCAGCCGGGGGTTTAGTGGAAACACCATATATTTT. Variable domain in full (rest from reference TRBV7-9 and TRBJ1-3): DTGVSQNPRHKITKRGQNVTFRCDPISEHNRLYWYRQTLGQGPEFLTYFQNEAQLEKSRLLSDRFSAERPKGSFSTLEIQRTEQGDSAMYLCASSRGFSGNTIYFGEGSWLTVV.

CDR3 sequence reads: CASSPMWTGPGANVLTF. The CDR3 DNA reads TGTGCCAGCAGCCCGATGTGGACAGGGCCTGGGGCCAACGTCCTGACTTTC. The chain has TRBV14 and TRBJ2-6; TRBD1 matches 8 bases. Looked up from germline, CDR1 is SGHDN and CDR2 is FVKESK. The CDR3 is 17 residues long. Unmatched junction bases numbered 7, after V lost 4 bases and J lost 2 bases. Full variable domain (missing parts from reference TRBV14 and TRBJ2-6): EAGVTQFPSHSVIEKGQTVTLRCDPISGHDNLYWYRRVMGKEIKFLLHFVKESKQDESGMPNNRFLAERTGGTYSTLKVQPAELEDSGVYFCASSPMWTGPGANVLTFGAGSRLTVL.

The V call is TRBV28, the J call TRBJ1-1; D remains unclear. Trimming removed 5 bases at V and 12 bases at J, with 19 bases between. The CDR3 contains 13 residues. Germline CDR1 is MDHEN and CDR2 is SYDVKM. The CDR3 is CASSGMWAGHPFF. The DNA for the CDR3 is TGTGCCAGCAGTGGTATGTGGGCGGGTCATCCTTTCTTT.

The CDR3 DNA follows: TGTGCCACCAACGGGGACAGGGGGCGAGGCGGATATGGCTACACCTTC. It codes for CATNGDRGRGGYGYTF. The V gene is TRBV24-1, the J gene TRBJ1-2; 12 bases match TRBD1. Germline CDR1 and CDR2: KGHDR and SFDVKD. The CDR3 sequence is 16 residues long. With V trimmed by 8 bases and J by 5 bases, 11 bases remained unmatched.